This T cell receptor (beta chain) is from a study of blood T cells in healthy people across ages. About the research overall: Every two T cells gave about one barcoded beta molecule via template switching.

Germline trimming cut 4 bases from V and 8 bases from J; bases unmatched to any gene: 11. The CDR3 has 15 residues. Germline CDR1 SGHDN, CDR2 FVKESK. Alongside a J-beta primer mix, a sample-barcoded 5' primer served in a second PCR lasting about 7 to 11 cycles. TCRdb ran MiXCR on the 5' RACE reads and lists one entry per CDR3 protein. The table has approximately 850,000 distinct CDR3 sequences, 44% seen once; the top ten hold about a fifth. This clonotype was seen only a few times. The sample consisted of blood. The source of this sequence is a man aged 55-75 years in good health. The chain couples TRBV14 to TRBJ2-1; 7 nucleotides line up with TRBD2. As DNA, the CDR3 is TGTGCCAGCAGCCGGCCTGGGGGGGTAAAGGATGAGCAGTTCTTC. Its translation: CASSRPGGVKDEQFF.